These 18 T cell receptor beta chains originate from one sample sequenced in a study of cytomegalovirus exposure and HLA in healthy donors. Here immunoSEQ multiplex PCR was the method, and the copy in TCRdb shows in-frame clones only, minus some. Here the sample spans 57,000 or so clones, roughly 90% being singletons. Sequencing used PBMCs. The receptors originated from a woman aged 25-40 years in good health and CMV-seronegative.

The chain uses TRBV18 and TRBJ2-3, with D possibly matching TRBD1 (5 bases). The germline CDR1 and CDR2 sequences are KGHSH and LQKENI. Deletions cut 3 bases from V and 2 bases from J, with 9 bases between. This CDR3 has 14 amino acids. This CDR3 reads CASSPDRFTDTQYF. CDR3 sequence (DNA): TGTGCCAGCTCACCCGACAGATTCACAGATACGCAGTATTTT.

The chain uses TRBV5-8 and TRBJ1-2; unclear D gene. V was shortened by 0 bases and J by 8 bases, with 5 bases between the two germline ends. Germline assignment: CDR1 SGHTS and CDR2 YDEGEE. There are 11 residues in the CDR3. Here the CDR3 DNA reads TGTGCCAGCAGCTTGGGTATAGGCTACACCTTC. Translated, it gives CASSLGIGYTF.

The chain links TRBV27 to TRBJ2-3; D not certain. The CDR3 runs to 13 residues. CDR1 is MNHEY and CDR2 is SMNVEV in the germline V gene (reference sequence). Trimming cost V 0 bases and J 10 bases, with 11 bases left between them. The CDR3: CASSLSAEVPQYF. Written as DNA, the CDR3 is TGTGCCAGCAGTTTATCAGCAGAGGTTCCGCAGTATTTT.

V and J are TRBV7-9 and TRBJ1-3; the D is unclear. CDR3 length equals 17 residues. CDR1 SEHNR and CDR2 FQNEAQ come from the germline V gene (reference sequence). V lost 5 bases, J lost 0 bases, and 17 bases lay in between. CDR3 loop: CASSQEPLMHSGNTIYF. The DNA for the CDR3 is TGTGCCAGCAGCCAAGAGCCCCTAATGCACTCTGGAAACACCATATATTTT.

This clone was seen a handful of times. The J gene is TRBJ2-7, the V gene TRBV28; D is uncertain. Germline V gene data show CDR1 as MDHEN and CDR2 as SYDVKM. Trimming removed 3 bases from V and 3 bases from J, with 9 bases in between. CDR3 size: 13 residues. The CDR3 bases are TGTGCCAGCAGTTTGAATTCAGGCTACGAGCAGTACTTC. Encoded protein: CASSLNSGYEQYF.

The chain carries TRBV11-2 and TRBJ2-7; 7 bases are shared with TRBD1. The V and J ends lost 5 bases and 3 bases, in that order; junction bases with no gene match: 10. Germline-derived CDR1 and CDR2 are SGHAT and FQNNGV. CDR3 size: 15 residues. The CDR3 bases are TGTGCCAGCAGCGACCCAGGACAGGTTGTCTACGAGCAGTACTTC. As protein: CASSDPGQVVYEQYF.

The J gene is TRBJ2-1, the V gene TRBV11-3; 7 bases are a match to TRBD1. The CDR3 loop spans 14 amino acids. CDR1 is SGHNT and CDR2 is YENEEA in the germline V gene. The trim removed 5 bases at V and 4 bases at J, leaving 5 bases unmatched. As DNA, the CDR3 is TGTGCCAGCAGCATCCGGGACAGTTACAATGAGCAGTTCTTC. Its protein is CASSIRDSYNEQFF.

The chain combines TRBV6-1 with TRBJ1-5, with 8 bases identical to TRBD1. From germline, CDR1 is MNHNS and CDR2 SASEGT. The CDR3 sequence is 15 residues long. V lost 6 bases and J lost 0; bases outside the gene matches: 4. CDR3 in amino acids: CASRRGQDSNQPQHF. CDR3 DNA: TGTGCCAGCAGGCGGGGACAGGATAGCAATCAGCCCCAGCATTTT.

V and J are TRBV5-1 and TRBJ2-1; 8 bases fit TRBD1. This CDR3 region has 14 residues. V was clipped by 4 bases and J by 5 bases; unmatched bases: 5. The germline gives CDR1 SGHRS, CDR2 YFSETQ. The CDR3: CASSAGQAHNEQFF. As DNA, the CDR3 is TGCGCCAGCAGCGCGGGACAGGCTCACAATGAGCAGTTCTTC.

V gene TRBV28 combines with J gene TRBJ2-4; maybe TRBD1 (7 bases). The CDR3 is 15 amino acids. The V gene's germline CDR1 is MDHEN and CDR2 SYDVKM. V lost 6 bases and J 2 bases, leaving 14 bases between the germline ends. CDR3 in DNA: TGTGCCAGCAGCCTGGGGGGACAGTCCAAAAACATTCAGTACTTC. Its translation is CASSLGGQSKNIQYF.

This rearrangement joins TRBV19 to TRBJ1-2; 7 bases are shared with TRBD1. V shed 9 bases, J shed 4 bases, and the junction held 14 bases outside the gene matches. Germline V CDR1 and CDR2: LNHDA, SQIVND (reference sequence). The CDR3 is made up of 15 amino acids. CDR3 amino acids: CASHKGDSPTYGYTF. CDR3 nucleotides: TGTGCCAGCCACAAGGGGGACAGTCCGACCTATGGCTACACCTTC.

The V call is TRBV9, the J call TRBJ1-2; 7 positions match TRBD1. Germline values: CDR1 SGDLS, CDR2 YYNGEE. The CDR3 is 14 residues long. V gave up 3 bases and J gave up 4 bases; unmatched junction bases: 6. The CDR3 region is CASSAGQVAYGYTF. CDR3 nucleotide sequence: TGTGCCAGCAGCGCAGGACAGGTAGCCTATGGCTACACCTTC.

The chain joins TRBV11-3 to TRBJ2-1; 10 bases fit TRBD1. The trim removed 4 bases at V and 0 bases at J, leaving 12 bases unmatched. Germline V CDR1 and CDR2: SGHNT, YENEEA. This CDR3 region has 19 residues. The CDR3 protein is CASSYGTAGTGVSYNEQFF. For the CDR3, the DNA is TGTGCCAGCAGCTACGGAACCGCCGGGACAGGGGTCTCCTACAATGAGCAGTTCTTC.

This chain joins TRBV19 and TRBJ2-1; a possible D gene is TRBD1 (6 bases). Germline V gene sequence: CDR1 LNHDA, CDR2 SQIVND (reference sequence). V was clipped by 6 bases and J by 11 bases, with 20 bases between them. This CDR3 comprises 14 residues. This chain's CDR3 is CASRDVAYRDKQFF. The CDR3, as DNA: TGTGCCAGTAGGGATGTCGCTTACAGGGATAAGCAGTTCTTC.

This clone was detected once. CDR3 residues: CASSGISGSSYEQYF. The DNA for the CDR3 is TGTGCCAGCAGTGGGATCAGCGGGAGCTCCTACGAGCAGTACTTC. The J gene is TRBJ2-7, the V gene TRBV6-6; TRBD2 agrees at 8 bases. The germline V gene encodes CDR1 MNHNY and CDR2 SVGAGI (reference sequence). This CDR3 comprises 15 residues. V shed 5 bases and J 0 bases; nucleotides not matched to a gene: 6.

The chain links TRBV28 to TRBJ2-1, with 12 bases identical to TRBD2. The CDR3 is made up of 16 amino acids. V shed 8 bases and J 4 bases; nucleotides not matched to a gene: 9. Germline CDR1 MDHEN, CDR2 SYDVKM. The CDR3 sequence: CASGYPGLAGYNEQFF. The CDR3 DNA reads TGTGCCAGCGGCTACCCCGGACTAGCGGGGTACAATGAGCAGTTCTTC.

This chain joins TRBV2 and TRBJ2-5, with D perhaps matching TRBD2 (6 bases). Trimming removed 3 bases at V and 1 base at J, with 21 bases between. Germline CDR1 and CDR2: SNHLY and FYNNEI. The CDR3 totals 18 residues. CDR3: CASSDGLGDLRSQETQYF. The CDR3 nucleotides are TGTGCCAGCAGTGACGGTCTGGGGGACTTGCGCTCCCAAGAGACCCAGTACTTC. Together with reference TRBV2 and TRBJ2-5, the CDR3 gives the full variable domain: EPEVTQTPSHQVTQMGQEVILRCVPISNHLYFYWYRQILGQKVEFLVSFYNNEISEKSEIFDDQFSVERPDGSNFTLKIRSTKLEDSAMYFCASSDGLGDLRSQETQYFGPGTRLLVL.

The chain recombines TRBV29-1 with TRBJ2-7; TRBD2 matches at 9 bases. This CDR3 is 12 amino acids long. V trimming: 7 bases; J trimming: 2 bases; junction bases outside the gene matches: 3. CDR1 SQVTM and CDR2 ANQGSEA come from the germline V gene. The CDR3 DNA reads as TGCAGCGCCATAGCGGGGGCCTACGAGCAGTACTTC. Amino acid sequence: CSAIAGAYEQYF.